This T cell receptor beta chain was profiled in a study of T cells in tuberculosis. The CDR3 is made up of 15 amino acids. CDR1 and CDR2 from the germline V gene are WNHNN and SYGVQD (reference sequence). Trimming stripped 0 bases from V and 2 bases from J, with 8 bases between. This clone was observed once. Generated by immunoSEQ multiplex PCR, the TCRdb table keeps only in-frame clones and is missing some. The repertoire holds roughly 34,000 clones, around 97% seen once, with 6.2% in the top ten. The sequence came from a donor between 10 and 29 years old with latent tuberculosis or without tuberculosis infection. Sequences were obtained from PBMCs. The chain is built from TRBV10-1 and TRBJ2-4; D gene ambiguous. The CDR3 sequence: CASSESIAPKNIQYF. DNA of the CDR3: TGCGCCAGCAGTGAGTCGATAGCTCCCAAAAACATTCAGTACTTC.